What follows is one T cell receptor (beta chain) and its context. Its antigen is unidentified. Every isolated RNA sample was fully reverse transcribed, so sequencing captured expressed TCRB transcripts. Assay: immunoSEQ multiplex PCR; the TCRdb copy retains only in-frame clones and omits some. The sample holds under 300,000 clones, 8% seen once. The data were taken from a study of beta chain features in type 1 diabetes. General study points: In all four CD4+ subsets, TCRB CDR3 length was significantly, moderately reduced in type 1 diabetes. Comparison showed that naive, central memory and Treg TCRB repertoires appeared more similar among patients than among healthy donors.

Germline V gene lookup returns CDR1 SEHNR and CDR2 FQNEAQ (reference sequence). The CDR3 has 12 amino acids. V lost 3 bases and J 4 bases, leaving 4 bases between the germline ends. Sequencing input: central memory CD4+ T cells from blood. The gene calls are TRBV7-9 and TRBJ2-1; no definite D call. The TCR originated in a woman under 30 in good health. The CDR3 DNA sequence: TGTGCCAGCAGCTTCCGTTACAATGAGCAGTTCTTC. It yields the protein CASSFRYNEQFF.